A selection of T cell receptor beta chains follows, all from one sample in a study of OX40 agonist ivuxolimab in advanced cancers. TCRdb keeps only in-frame clones here, not all; method: immunoSEQ multiplex PCR. The sample holds 55,000 to 65,000 clones, over 60% seen once. Sample: CD4+ or CD8+ T cells sorted from blood, taken in a trial of the OX40 agonist ivuxolimab. The source of these receptors is an adult with an advanced solid tumor such as melanoma, head and neck, liver or kidney cancer. Each CDR3 is given with its conserved first and last residue.

V gene	J gene	CDR3 protein
TRBV18	TRBJ2-7	CASSPGQGIQQYF
TRBV5-1	TRBJ2-3	CASSLPAGRTDTQYF
TRBV5-1	TRBJ2-3	CASSLRRYTDTQYF
TRBV5-1	TRBJ1-3	CASSLGSSGNTIYF
TRBV5-5	TRBJ1-5	CASSGGSGLNQPQHF
TRBV19	TRBJ1-1	CASKDWFMNTEAFF
TRBV2	TRBJ1-1	CASRTGLNTEAFF
TRBV27	TRBJ1-4	CASSLVAASVKLFF
TRBV6-1	TRBJ1-2	CASRQEQGNYGYTF
TRBV7-2	TRBJ2-7	CASSAARGVGYEQYF
TRBV4-3	TRBJ1-2	CASSHPGTQRSYTF
TRBV4-2	TRBJ2-1	CASSRTSGYNEQFF
TRBV28	TRBJ1-2	CASSDRGYGYTF
TRBV2	TRBJ1-5	CASRQVGPQHF
TRBV18	TRBJ2-2	CASSPRPGNTGELFF
TRBV7-2	TRBJ1-2	CASSPQDTNYGYTF
TRBV7-2	TRBJ1-3	CASSLYHGESGNTIYF
TRBV18	TRBJ2-7	CASSPSLGGGHEQYF
TRBV14	TRBJ1-2	CASSQVLSYGYTF
TRBV9	TRBJ1-4	CASSSRTGIMRDEKLFF
TRBV29-1	TRBJ1-2	CSVRTPARYGYTF
TRBV18	TRBJ1-5	CATHGGKGNQPQHF
TRBV2	TRBJ2-5	CASSGQGFGETQYF
TRBV28	TRBJ2-1	CASSLFGQGADNEQFF
TRBV28	TRBJ1-2	CASSLGNRRFYGYTF
TRBV12-5	TRBJ2-5	CASGFGTGEETQYF
TRBV6-1	TRBJ2-4	CASSGRLTYIQYF
TRBV4-3	TRBJ1-2	CASSPFSSNYGYTF
TRBV6-5	TRBJ1-1	CASSYKATSDTEAFF
TRBV18	TRBJ1-6	CASSPGTGGNSPLHF
TRBV5-1	TRBJ1-1	CASSSSGTVMNTEAFF
TRBV27	TRBJ1-4	CASSLWAAPYEKLFF
TRBV10-1	TRBJ1-2	CASSTGTEGYTF
TRBV12-5	TRBJ1-1	CASGLVLGGATEAFF
TRBV4-3	TRBJ1-2	CASSPRQGEIGYGYTF
TRBV12-5	TRBJ1-1	CASSRDRVTEAFF
TRBV7-9	TRBJ2-5	CASSLGLAETQYF
TRBV7-9	TRBJ1-3	CASSPPGNAGNTIYF
TRBV5-1	TRBJ2-1	CASSLQGGGVNEQFF
TRBV28	TRBJ1-5	CASRGSDQPQHF
TRBV2	TRBJ2-3	CAIPGGAGNPITDTQYF
TRBV7-2	TRBJ1-3	CASSRGPGNTIYF
TRBV11-3	TRBJ2-1	CASSLSANNEQFF
TRBV6-5	TRBJ2-5	CASSYRVRGLQETQYF
TRBV30	TRBJ2-1	CAWAGGNEQFF
TRBV6-5	TRBJ1-5	CASSYSYKGQGPQHF
TRBV29-1	TRBJ2-3	CSTRAGGSDTQYF
TRBV2	TRBJ2-5	CASSQRRQETQYF
TRBV4-3	TRBJ2-1	CASSHSGREQFF
TRBV10-3	TRBJ1-1	CAISESGAMNTEAFF
TRBV30	TRBJ1-4	CAWSGQSNEKLFF
TRBV28	TRBJ1-5	CASSPPGSRNQPQHF
TRBV11-2	TRBJ2-7	CASTRAAGLYDEQYF
TRBV11-2	TRBJ1-4	CASSPGQPNEKLFF
TRBV6-1	TRBJ1-6	CASRAGGSDSPLHF
TRBV28	TRBJ2-5	CASSFGQLETQYF
TRBV2	TRBJ2-1	CASNLERGLAGSYNEQFF
TRBV18	TRBJ2-1	CASSVMTGELSEQFF
TRBV7-3	TRBJ2-3	CASSSTGLAEDTQYF
TRBV28	TRBJ1-1	CASRGAGDTEAFF